Listed below are T cell receptor beta chains from one sample, sequenced in a study of T cell clones after liver transplantation. Data came from immunoSEQ multiplex PCR; TCRdb stores just in-frame clones and leaves some out. Among more than 95,000 clones listed, approximately 78% were seen once. The source was CD4+ T cells from blood, collected before liver transplant. These receptor sequences come from a human donor who received a liver transplant. Both conserved end residues are part of each CDR3.

V gene,J gene,CDR3 protein
TRBV10-3,TRBJ2-4,CAISGRQGIGKNIQYF
TRBV6-5,TRBJ1-2,CASTDRGYGYTF
TRBV27,TRBJ2-2,CASRLRQGVGTGELFF
TRBV27,TRBJ1-1,CASSPSYTRTEAFF
TRBV6-4,TRBJ2-1,CASSRTPASSYNEQFF
TRBV10-3,TRBJ2-3,CAIGQIPDTQYF
TRBV14,TRBJ1-1,CASSLFKAEAFF
TRBV11-2,TRBJ2-7,CASSLDKAGTYEQYF
TRBV5-6,TRBJ2-7,CASSSEGEQYF
TRBV25-1,TRBJ1-1,CASRRDTAYTEAFF
TRBV19,TRBJ2-5,CASSTRQGRGETQYF
TRBV5-1,TRBJ1-4,CASSLGGTTNEKLFF
TRBV7-9,TRBJ2-1,CASSDRTGVNNEQFF
TRBV5-6,TRBJ2-5,CASSLAGEQETQYF
TRBV5-6,TRBJ2-3,CASSTLLGTDTQYF
TRBV7-2,TRBJ1-1,CASSRWTLNTEAFF
TRBV11-3,TRBJ2-2,CASSSYLTGELFF
TRBV6-5,TRBJ1-2,CASSYSTVRGYTF
TRBV7-3,TRBJ2-1,CASNPVAGAPTPYNEQFF
TRBV11-2,TRBJ2-7,CASSLVTEPGEQYF
TRBV5-1,TRBJ2-2,CASSLEGLAGVTGELFF
TRBV5-1,TRBJ2-7,CASTPANPLSYEQYF
TRBV6-1,TRBJ1-1,CASSEGGGHTEAFF
TRBV6-5,TRBJ2-7,CASSHAAEQYF
TRBV6-4,TRBJ2-2,CASSGESGGTGELFF
TRBV7-9,TRBJ1-5,CASSRAGDGPQHF
TRBV2,TRBJ1-6,CASRGGEGNSPLHF
TRBV5-6,TRBJ1-4,CASSSGSGEKLFF
TRBV2,TRBJ2-6,CATTGPGANVLTF
TRBV5-6,TRBJ2-3,CASSLLWGGRADTQYF
TRBV6-5,TRBJ1-4,CASSLTLSGEELFF
TRBV7-2,TRBJ1-5,CASSLAGTGSEPQHF